This T cell receptor (beta chain) came from a study of control samples from healthy donors and cancer patients. V was cut by 3 bases and J by 5 bases, with 13 bases left in between. This CDR3 is built from 14 residues. CDR1 is SGHAT, CDR2 FQDESV, per germline (reference sequence). TCRdb keeps only in-frame clones here, not all; method: immunoSEQ multiplex PCR. The table shows 150,000 to 200,000 clones, with about 94% occurring only once. Sequencing was carried out using blood. J is TRBJ2-5 and V is TRBV11-1; tentative D call: TRBD1 (5 bases). The TCR was taken from a middle-aged woman in good health. The CDR3 nucleotides read TGTGCCAGCAGCTTCAGGGTGGCCGGGGAGACCCAGTACTTC. Translation: CASSFRVAGETQYF.